The 5 T cell receptor beta chains reported below all come from one sample, sequenced in a study of B cell selection in AIRE deficiency. Sequencing used immunoSEQ multiplex PCR; TCRdb keeps in-frame clones, though not all of them. The sample gives fewer than 30,000 clones, around 97% of which show up once; about 0.19% is in the top ten. Conventional CD4 T cells were sorted as CD4+CD127+ cells. Sequencing input: conventional CD4+ T cells sorted from PBMCs. These receptor sequences come from a human donor with AIRE deficiency.

The V and J genes are TRBV28 and TRBJ1-5; 8 nucleotides align to TRBD1. The CDR3 runs 16 residues. The trim removed 6 bases at V and 0 bases at J, leaving 7 bases unmatched. Germline V lookup: CDR1 MDHEN, CDR2 SYDVKM. The CDR3 DNA reads as TGTGCCAGCAGCTACACGGACAGGGTTAGCAATCAGCCCCAGCATTTT. This encodes CASSYTDRVSNQPQHF. Combining the CDR3 with reference TRBV28 and TRBJ1-5 gives the whole variable domain DVKVTQSSRYLVKRTGEKVFLECVQDMDHENMFWYRQDPGLGLRLIYFSYDVKMKEKGDIPEGYSVSREKKERFSLILESASTNQTSMYLCASSYTDRVSNQPQHFGDGTRLSIL.

The CDR3 loop reads CASSQETGPYEQYF. The CDR3 region has the DNA TGCGCCAGCAGCCAAGAGACAGGGCCCTACGAGCAGTACTTC. The chain links TRBV4-3 to TRBJ2-7; 7 nucleotides match TRBD1. This CDR3 region has 14 residues. V gave up 0 bases and J gave up 2 bases; unmatched junction bases: 1. Looked up from germline, CDR1 is LGHNA and CDR2 is YSLEER.

The rearrangement joins TRBV19 to TRBJ2-5; no firm D call. V lost 3 bases and J 2 bases, leaving 4 bases between the germline ends. This CDR3 is 12 amino acids long. The V gene's germline CDR1 is LNHDA and CDR2 SQIVND (reference sequence). CDR3 DNA: TGTGCCAGTAGTATCCATCAAGAGACCCAGTACTTC. Its translation: CASSIHQETQYF.

J is TRBJ2-1 and V is TRBV28, with 10 bases identical to TRBD2. The length of the CDR3 is 16 residues. CDR1 is MDHEN and CDR2 is SYDVKM in the germline V gene. V shed 2 bases and J 4 bases; nucleotides not matched to a gene: 5. In DNA form, the CDR3 reads TGTGCCAGCAGTTTAGGCCTAGCGGGAGAATACAATGAGCAGTTCTTC. The encoded protein is CASSLGLAGEYNEQFF.

The chain uses TRBV25-1 and TRBJ2-5, with unresolved D. The J call is doubtful: the DNA matches TRBJ2-7 better. Germline loops: CDR1 MGHDK, CDR2 SYGVNS. The CDR3 is 12 amino acids. The CDR3 DNA follows: TGTGCCAGCAGGCACCTCGGGTACGAGCAGTACTTC. Translating gives CASRHLGYEQYF.